The 9 T cell receptor beta chains below all came from one sample that was sequenced in a study of T cell responses to AZD1222 COVID-19 vaccine. Generated by immunoSEQ multiplex PCR, the TCRdb table keeps only in-frame clones and is missing some. The sample shows some 130,000 clones, roughly 80% of them seen only once. Sequenced material: peripheral blood, taken on day 0 of AZD1222 vaccination. These receptors all stem from an adult in good health.

This sequence joins TRBV5-1 and TRBJ1-2; D is perhaps TRBD1 (6 bases). CDR1 and CDR2 from the germline V gene are SGHRS and YFSETQ. Between the trimmed V and J ends, which lost 6 bases and 1 base, there was a span of 22 bases. CDR3 length: 17 amino acids. The CDR3 nucleotides read TGCGCCAGCAATATAGGGACAACGAATATCATTAACTATGGCTACACCTTC. Protein product: CASNIGTTNIINYGYTF.

The gene calls are TRBV6-1 and TRBJ1-2; TRBD1 might be the D (6 bases). Trimming pared 2 bases from V and 8 bases from J, leaving 21 bases between. The CDR3 runs 16 residues. Germline V gives CDR1 MNHNS, CDR2 SASEGT. The CDR3 DNA is TGTGCCAGCAGTGAATCCCTTTTGGGGGGGGCTTACGGCTACACCTTC. This gives the protein CASSESLLGGAYGYTF.

The J gene is TRBJ1-6, the V gene TRBV3-1 (or the pseudogene TRBV3-2); 9 nucleotides align to TRBD1. Germline assignment: CDR1 LGHDT and CDR2 YNNKEL (reference sequence). The CDR3 is made up of 14 amino acids. The J segment lost 7 bases and the V segment lost 3 bases, leaving 1 base of the junction unmatched. CDR3 bases: TGTGCCAGCAGCCATGGACAGGGGAATTCACCCCTCCACTTT. The encoded protein is CASSHGQGNSPLHF.

The V and J genes are TRBV2 and TRBJ2-7; D call uncertain. Germline V gene data show CDR1 as SNHLY and CDR2 as FYNNEI. The V and J ends lost 2 bases and 0 bases respectively, with 11 bases between them. This CDR3 contains 15 residues. CDR3 protein: CASSETAPSSYEQYF. The DNA for the CDR3 is TGTGCCAGCAGTGAAACAGCTCCGAGCTCCTACGAGCAGTACTTC. Drawing the rest from reference TRBV2 and TRBJ2-7, the complete variable domain is EPEVTQTPSHQVTQMGQEVILRCVPISNHLYFYWYRQILGQKVEFLVSFYNNEISEKSEIFDDQFSVERPDGSNFTLKIRSTKLEDSAMYFCASSETAPSSYEQYFGPGTRLTVT.

J is TRBJ2-7 and V is TRBV6-5, with D possibly TRBD1 on 5 matching bases. Trimming removed 4 bases at V and 0 bases at J, with 10 bases between. This CDR3 contains 14 residues. Germline V lookup: CDR1 MNHEY, CDR2 SVGAGI. CDR3 DNA sequence: TGTGCCAGCAGTTCCAGGGCGGCCTCCTACGAGCAGTACTTC. Its translation: CASSSRAASYEQYF.

This clone was recorded a few times. The chain is built from TRBV7-2 and TRBJ2-7; D perhaps matches TRBD2 (8 bases). V gave up 5 bases and J gave up 2 bases, with 13 bases separating them. The CDR3 spans 14 residues. The V gene's germline CDR1 is SGHTA and CDR2 FQGNSA. CDR3 DNA sequence: TGTGCCAGCAGCCCCGGGAGGGGGCCCTACGAGCAGTACTTC. It yields the protein CASSPGRGPYEQYF.

V is TRBV28 and J is TRBJ1-2, with a weak D call TRBD1 (6 bases). The germline gives CDR1 MDHEN, CDR2 SYDVKM. Trimming left V 5 bases short and J 7 bases short, with 11 bases between. The CDR3 contains 12 residues. CDR3 sequence: CASSVRGRGYTF. CDR3 DNA sequence: TGTGCCAGCAGTGTCAGGGGCCGTGGCTACACCTTC.

The rearrangement links TRBV28 to TRBJ1-1, with D possibly TRBD1 on 6 matching bases. V was clipped by 6 bases and J by 0 bases, with 14 bases between them. Looked up from germline, CDR1 is MDHEN and CDR2 is SYDVKM. This CDR3 has 15 amino acids. The CDR3 here is CASSIGQIMNTEAFF. DNA of the CDR3: TGTGCCAGCAGCATCGGACAGATCATGAACACTGAAGCTTTCTTT. The full variable domain, completed using reference TRBV28 and TRBJ1-1, is DVKVTQSSRYLVKRTGEKVFLECVQDMDHENMFWYRQDPGLGLRLIYFSYDVKMKEKGDIPEGYSVSREKKERFSLILESASTNQTSMYLCASSIGQIMNTEAFFGQGTRLTVV.

This clone was observed a handful of times. The chain carries TRBV9 and TRBJ2-1; 13 bases align to TRBD2. The CDR3 extends over 15 amino acids. Looked up from germline, CDR1 is SGDLS and CDR2 is YYNGEE. Trimming took 4 bases from V and 6 from J; bases not matched to a gene: 4. CDR3 sequence (DNA): TGTGCCAGCAGCACTAGCGGGGGGGCCATCAATGAGCAGTTCTTC. As protein: CASSTSGGAINEQFF. Supplemented by reference TRBV9 and TRBJ2-1, the full variable domain reads DSGVTQTPKHLITATGQRVTLRCSPRSGDLSVYWYQQSLDQGLQFLIQYYNGEERAKGNILERFSAQQFPDLHSELNLSSLELGDSALYFCASSTSGGAINEQFFGPGTRLTVL.